The rows below give T cell receptor beta chains drawn from one sample of a study of blood T cell repertoires in COVID-19. Sequenced by immunoSEQ multiplex PCR; TCRdb stores in-frame clones only, minus some. The sample consists of 270,000 or so clones, 83% of them appearing once. The sequencing input was peripheral blood. Every receptor here comes from a woman aged 45-60 years who had recovered from COVID-19. Each CDR3 is given with its conserved first and last residue. The order of the fields is clone size, J gene, V gene, D gene, CDR3 protein, CDR3 DNA. D genes are given only for firm matches. The size field is filled for only some rows; it gives once, few, many or a size class.

NA	TRBJ1-6	TRBV4-2	TRBD1	CASSHAGQGNSPLHF	TGTGCCAGCAGCCACGCCGGACAGGGGAATTCACCCCTCCACTTT
NA	TRBJ2-2	TRBV6-5	TRBD2	CASSYAGGNTGELFF	TGTGCCAGCAGTTACGCGGGAGGGAACACCGGGGAGCTGTTTTTT
NA	TRBJ2-2	TRBV19	NA	CASSSGSRGELFF	TGTGCCAGTAGTAGCGGGTCTAGGGGGGAGCTGTTTTTT
NA	TRBJ2-7	TRBV4-1	TRBD1	CASSRRDREYEQYF	TGCGCCAGCAGCCGCCGGGACAGGGAATACGAGCAGTACTTC
NA	TRBJ1-5	TRBV30	NA	CAWSLAGQSNQPQHF	TGTGCCTGGAGTTTAGCGGGACAAAGCAATCAGCCCCAGCATTTT
NA	TRBJ2-2	TRBV3-1/TRBV3-2	NA	CASRTRGNTGELFF	TGTGCCAGCAGGACCCGGGGAAACACCGGGGAGCTGTTTTTT
NA	TRBJ1-2	TRBV7-2	NA	CASTRTGSPNYGYTF	TGTGCCAGCACCCGTACAGGGAGTCCGAACTATGGCTACACCTTC
NA	TRBJ2-1	TRBV28	TRBD2	CASTGLAGPSEQFF	TGTGCCAGCACCGGCCTAGCGGGACCCAGTGAGCAGTTCTTC
NA	TRBJ2-7	TRBV28	TRBD1	CASSFHRGEQYF	TGTGCCAGCAGCTTCCACAGGGGCGAGCAGTACTTC
NA	TRBJ1-2	TRBV24-1	NA	CATSDLNSYGYTF	TGTGCCACCAGTGATTTAAACTCCTATGGCTACACCTTC
NA	TRBJ2-6	TRBV6-6	NA	CASGGSGANVLTF	TGTGCCAGCGGCGGTTCTGGGGCCAACGTCCTGACTTTC
NA	TRBJ2-7	TRBV2	NA	CASSERTAVYEQYF	TGTGCCAGCAGTGAAAGGACAGCTGTATACGAGCAGTACTTC
NA	TRBJ2-3	TRBV30	NA	CAWKLASGASTDTQYF	TGTGCCTGGAAGCTCGCATCCGGAGCTAGCACAGATACGCAGTATTTT
NA	TRBJ2-7	TRBV3-1/TRBV3-2	NA	CASSQRGYLSYEQYF	TGTGCCAGCAGCCAAAGGGGGTACCTCTCCTACGAGCAGTACTTC
NA	TRBJ1-6	TRBV5-4	TRBD1	CASSRDRGSNSPLHF	TGTGCCAGCAGCAGGGACAGGGGCTCTAATTCACCCCTCCACTTT
once	TRBJ1-2	TRBV5-1	TRBD1	CASSLASGTAIYGYTF	TGCGCCAGCAGCTTGGCCTCGGGGACAGCGATCTATGGCTACACCTTC
NA	TRBJ1-6	TRBV9	NA	CASSVAGENSPLHF	TGTGCCAGCAGCGTAGCCGGTGAAAATTCACCCCTCCACTTT
NA	TRBJ2-2	TRBV28	TRBD1	CASSLQGASTGELFF	TGTGCCAGCAGTTTACAGGGGGCAAGCACCGGGGAGCTGTTTTTT
NA	TRBJ1-6	TRBV7-9	NA	CASSLGPTYNSPLHF	TGTGCCAGCAGCTTGGGGCCAACCTATAATTCACCCCTCCACTTT
NA	TRBJ2-3	TRBV6-6	NA	CASRRAGPTDTQYF	TGTGCCAGCAGAAGGGCAGGGCCCACAGATACGCAGTATTTT
NA	TRBJ2-1	TRBV5-1	TRBD2	CASTIAGGNVETSSSYNEQFF	TGCGCCAGCACCATAGCGGGGGGTAACGTCGAAACCTCGAGCTCCTACAATGAGCAGTTCTTC
NA	TRBJ2-1	TRBV11-3	TRBD1	CASSFTGGREQFF	TGTGCCAGCAGCTTTACAGGGGGCCGTGAGCAGTTCTTC
NA	TRBJ1-4	TRBV19	NA	CASSTVSATNEKLFF	TGTGCCAGTAGTACGGTATCGGCAACTAATGAAAAACTGTTTTTT
NA	TRBJ2-3	TRBV4-3	TRBD2	CASSQGGGRAPDTQYF	TGCGCCAGCAGCCAAGGAGGCGGGAGGGCCCCAGATACGCAGTATTTT
NA	TRBJ1-2	TRBV7-3	NA	CASSLQGSLNYGYTF	TGTGCCAGCAGCTTGCAGGGGTCCCTGAACTATGGCTACACCTTC
NA	TRBJ2-1	TRBV6-2/TRBV6-3	TRBD2	CASSQTSGRAGQFF	TGTGCCAGCAGCCAGACTAGCGGGAGGGCCGGCCAGTTCTTC
NA	TRBJ1-2	TRBV6-5	NA	CAGGAEGVRGYTF	TGTGCCGGGGGAGCAGAGGGGGTTCGAGGCTACACCTTC
NA	TRBJ2-3	TRBV7-9	NA	CASSPRRATDTQYF	TGTGCCAGCAGCCCCCGGAGAGCCACAGATACGCAGTATTTT
NA	TRBJ2-1	TRBV2	TRBD2	CASRGALGLAGKSSYNEQFF	TGTGCCAGCAGGGGGGCATTAGGACTAGCGGGTAAAAGCTCCTACAATGAGCAGTTCTTC
NA	TRBJ2-7	TRBV2	TRBD1	CASSMGQQSYEQYF	TGTGCCAGCTCCATGGGACAGCAGTCCTACGAGCAGTACTTC
few	TRBJ1-2	TRBV5-4	NA	CASSHGQQTSPGYTF	TGTGCCAGCAGCCATGGACAGCAGACCTCTCCTGGCTACACCTTC
NA	TRBJ1-5	TRBV6-2/TRBV6-3	NA	CASSPGQNSNQPQHF	TGTGCCAGCAGCCCCGGACAGAATAGCAATCAGCCCCAGCATTTT
NA	TRBJ2-5	TRBV14	NA	CASSQVPETQYF	TGTGCCAGCAGCCAAGTCCCGGAGACCCAGTACTTC
once	TRBJ2-7	TRBV5-5	NA	CASSPGTYEYF	TGTGCCAGCAGCCCAGGGACTTATGAGTACTTC
NA	TRBJ2-1	TRBV7-3	TRBD2	CASSLVPEAGAESSYNEQFF	TGTGCCAGCAGCCTGGTGCCCGAAGCGGGGGCAGAAAGCTCCTACAATGAGCAGTTCTTC
NA	TRBJ2-1	TRBV4-2	NA	CASSQDLGVREFF	TGTGCCAGCAGCCAAGATCTTGGAGTCCGCGAGTTCTTC
NA	TRBJ2-2	TRBV13	TRBD1	CASSSWTGSNTGELFF	TGTGCCAGCAGCTCTTGGACAGGGTCGAACACCGGGGAGCTGTTTTTT
once	TRBJ1-5	TRBV7-9	NA	CASSLVSGTRYSNQPQHF	TGTGCCAGCAGCTTAGTGTCCGGGACACGATATAGCAATCAGCCCCAGCATTTT
once	TRBJ2-7	TRBV13	TRBD2	CASSSGLAGRSYEQYF	TGTGCCAGCAGCTCCGGACTAGCGGGGAGATCCTACGAGCAGTACTTC
NA	TRBJ1-2	TRBV4-3	TRBD1	CASSQGGEGGDYGYTF	TGCGCCAGCAGCCAAGGAGGCGAAGGGGGCGACTATGGCTACACCTTC
NA	TRBJ2-2	TRBV5-1	TRBD1	CASSLGDRGLNTGELFF	TGCGCCAGCAGCTTGGGTGACAGGGGGCTGAACACCGGGGAGCTGTTTTTT
NA	TRBJ1-4	TRBV4-3	NA	CASSQDYATNEKLFF	TGCGCCAGCAGCCAAGATTATGCAACTAATGAAAAACTGTTTTTT
NA	TRBJ2-3	TRBV25-1	NA	CASSEGGRVGTDTQYF	TGTGCCAGCAGTGAAGGGGGCAGGGTTGGGACAGATACGCAGTATTTT
NA	TRBJ1-1	TRBV30	TRBD1	CAWSMTGEGEAFF	TGTGCCTGGAGCATGACAGGGGAGGGTGAAGCTTTCTTT
NA	TRBJ2-1	TRBV10-3	NA	CAISGSMGSYNEQFF	TGTGCCATCAGTGGGAGTATGGGGAGTTACAATGAGCAGTTCTTC
NA	TRBJ2-3	TRBV4-2	TRBD2	CASSQETGLAGVNTDTQYF	TGTGCCAGCAGCCAAGAGACGGGACTAGCGGGAGTAAACACAGATACGCAGTATTTT
NA	TRBJ2-1	TRBV19	TRBD2	CATKLAGENNEQFF	TGTGCCACAAAGCTAGCGGGAGAAAACAATGAGCAGTTCTTC
NA	TRBJ1-3	TRBV11-2	NA	CASSLAQGNTIYF	TGTGCCAGCAGCTTAGCTCAGGGAAACACCATATATTTT
NA	TRBJ1-1	TRBV7-2	NA	CASSLSFTEAFF	TGTGCCAGCAGCCTGAGTTTCACTGAAGCTTTCTTT
NA	TRBJ2-1	TRBV9	TRBD2	CASSVGAGTYNEQFF	TGTGCCAGCAGCGTAGGAGCGGGAACCTACAATGAGCAGTTCTTC
NA	TRBJ2-7	TRBV7-6	NA	CASSSTPGSYEQYF	TGTGCCAGCAGCTCCACCCCCGGCTCCTACGAGCAGTACTTC
once	TRBJ1-1	TRBV7-6	TRBD1	CASSPSSGQGMNTEAFF	TGTGCCAGCAGCCCCTCCTCCGGACAGGGGATGAACACTGAAGCTTTCTTT
once	TRBJ2-7	TRBV4-1	TRBD1	CASSHRQGQSEQYF	TGCGCCAGCAGCCATAGACAGGGGCAGAGCGAGCAGTACTTC
once	TRBJ2-7	TRBV19	TRBD1	CASSRTTGSYEQYF	TGTGCCAGTAGCCGTACGACAGGGAGCTACGAGCAGTACTTC
NA	TRBJ2-7	TRBV5-6	NA	CASSLDSTYEQYF	TGTGCCAGCAGCCTAGACAGCACCTACGAGCAGTACTTC
NA	TRBJ2-1	TRBV6-6	NA	CASTRDNYNEQFF	TGTGCCAGCACCCGGGACAACTACAATGAGCAGTTCTTC
NA	TRBJ1-2	TRBV7-2	TRBD1	CASSSSGTGRGYTF	TGTGCCAGCAGCAGTTCCGGGACAGGTCGCGGCTACACCTTC